A selection of T cell receptor beta chains follows, all from one sample in a study of blood T cell repertoires in COVID-19. Some clones are missing from TCRdb's copy, which holds only in-frame ones; the method was immunoSEQ multiplex PCR. The table shows some 250,000 clones, with about four fifths occurring only once. The sample taken for sequencing was peripheral blood. The receptors were gathered from an elderly woman with acute or convalescent COVID-19. Both conserved end residues are part of each CDR3. D genes are given only for firm matches. For some rows the clone size is stated as once, few or many, or as a class when expanded; others skip it.

TGTGCCAGCAGCCCACAGGGGGCGAATGAGCAGTTCTTC | CASSPQGANEQFF | TRBV7-9 | TRBD1 | TRBJ2-1 | NA
TGTGCCAGCTCTGACAGAAACACTGAAGCTTTCTTT | CASSDRNTEAFF | TRBV6-5 | NA | TRBJ1-1 | NA
TGTGCCAGCAGCCCCCCCGGGTCGGGGGGTGTAGATACGCAGTATTTT | CASSPPGSGGVDTQYF | TRBV7-2 | TRBD2 | TRBJ2-3 | NA
TGTGCCAGCAGAAGAGGGACAGGGGATTCACCCCTCCACTTT | CASRRGTGDSPLHF | TRBV13 | TRBD1 | TRBJ1-6 | NA
TGTGCCAGCACCATGGGGACAGGGCTCGCGGGAAACACCATATATTTT | CASTMGTGLAGNTIYF | TRBV28 | TRBD1 | TRBJ1-3 | NA
TGTGCCAGCAGTAAAAGACAGGCAACTGAAGCTTTCTTT | CASSKRQATEAFF | TRBV9 | NA | TRBJ1-1 | NA
TGTGCCAGCAGCATACTAGCCAGGGACTATGGCTACACCTTC | CASSILARDYGYTF | TRBV6-6 | NA | TRBJ1-2 | NA
TGCGCCAGCAGCCAAGGCACGGGATTCTCTAATTCACCCCTCCACTTT | CASSQGTGFSNSPLHF | TRBV5-1 | NA | TRBJ1-6 | NA
TGTGCCAGCAGCTTAGGACAGATGAACACTGAAGCTTTCTTT | CASSLGQMNTEAFF | TRBV7-6 | NA | TRBJ1-1 | few
TGTGCCAGCAGGGGGGCATCTGAAAAACTGTTTTTT | CASRGASEKLFF | TRBV2 | NA | TRBJ1-4 | NA
TGTGCCAGCTCACCAGGGGACATCCAGGGGGTTTATGGCTACACCTTC | CASSPGDIQGVYGYTF | TRBV18 | TRBD1 | TRBJ1-2 | NA
TGCAGTGCTGGAGGGAGGGAGGGCTACACCTTC | CSAGGREGYTF | TRBV20-1 | NA | TRBJ1-2 | NA
TGCGCCAGCAGCCGAACAGCCTCTCTTTCACCCCTCCACTTT | CASSRTASLSPLHF | TRBV4-1 | NA | TRBJ1-6 | few
TGTGCCAGCTCAACCTACAGGGGGCTGCCTGAAGCTTTCTTT | CASSTYRGLPEAFF | TRBV6-5 | TRBD1 | TRBJ1-1 | NA
TGTGCCAGCTCACCCCCGACAGGTCAGGGCACAGATACGCAGTATTTT | CASSPPTGQGTDTQYF | TRBV18 | NA | TRBJ2-3 | NA